The rows below give T cell receptor beta chains drawn from one sample of a study of response to subunit inactivated influenza vaccine. TCRdb redid the calling of the RT-PCR reads with MiXCR, one entry per CDR3 protein. Here the sample spans roughly 760,000 distinct CDR3 sequences, 21% being singletons. The sequences come from PBMCs from blood, collected 5 days after vaccination. Receptors were obtained from a man aged 50 to 60 who received an inactivated influenza vaccine. Each CDR3 is given with its conserved first and last residue. D genes are given only for firm matches. Expanded clones are given a class, and other clones once, few, many or no size at all.

TRBV11-2	-	TRBJ2-4	-	TGTGCCAGCAGCTGGACGACAGTCGGGCAAGCCAAAAACATTCAGTACTTC	CASSWTTVGQAKNIQYF
TRBV20-1	TRBD1	TRBJ1-1	-	TGCAGTGCTCGGAGACAGGGGTGGGACACTGAAGCTTTCTTT	CSARRQGWDTEAFF
TRBV15	-	TRBJ2-3	many	TGTGCCACCAGCAGAGCGGACTGGTCGAAGACAGAGCACCCAGATACGCAGTATTTT	CATSRADWSKTEHPDTQYF
TRBV27	-	TRBJ2-3	few	TGTGCCAGCAGTTTTAGGAAAGCCGCGGGCACAGATACGCAGTATTTT	CASSFRKAAGTDTQYF
TRBV6-2/TRBV6-3	-	TRBJ2-3	-	TGTGCCAGCAGTTATCTCTTCGTGCGGAACAGGGCCTTTGCAGATACGCAGTATTTT	CASSYLFVRNRAFADTQYF
TRBV20-1	-	TRBJ2-1	few	TGCAGTGCTAGGGGGTTTTACAATGAGCAGTTCTTC	CSARGFYNEQFF
TRBV16	-	TRBJ2-7	-	TGTGCCAGCAGCCAAACCGGGAAGGGAACCTACGAGCAGTACTTC	CASSQTGKGTYEQYF
TRBV4-3	TRBD2	TRBJ2-7	few	TGCGCCAGCAGCCAGAGAGCCGGGAGGGCCCAGTACGAGCAGTACTTC	CASSQRAGRAQYEQYF
TRBV4-1	-	TRBJ1-5	-	TGCGCCAGCAGCCAACCGGGACTAGCGGCTGGCACAGATACGCAGCATTTT	CASSQPGLAAGTDTQHF
TRBV6-2/TRBV6-3	-	TRBJ2-7	-	TGTGCCAGCAGTTACCAGCGGGCGTACATCCACGAGCAGTACTTC	CASSYQRAYIHEQYF
TRBV28	-	TRBJ2-7	-	TGTGCCAGCAGTTCCGCCCCGGGGTGGGGGCCCTACGAGCAGTACTTC	CASSSAPGWGPYEQYF
TRBV12-3/TRBV12-4	-	TRBJ2-7	few	TGTGCCAGCAGTCGAGGGGACCCACCCCACGAGCAGTACTTC	CASSRGDPPHEQYF
TRBV6-2/TRBV6-3	-	TRBJ1-5	few	TGTGCCAGCCACGACAGGTTCAATCAGCCCCAGCATTTT	CASHDRFNQPQHF
TRBV20-1	TRBD2	TRBJ2-1	-	TGCAGTGCTAGCCCCCAGGGACTAGGATATGAGCAGTTCTTC	CSASPQGLGYEQFF
TRBV5-8	-	TRBJ2-2	-	TGTGCCAGCAAGATGGGTTATAGCTTAAAGAACACCGGGGAGCTGTTTTTT	CASKMGYSLKNTGELFF
TRBV5-5	-	TRBJ1-2	-	TGTGCCAGCAGCTTGTCTCTTATTAACTATGGCTACACCTTC	CASSLSLINYGYTF
TRBV10-3	TRBD2	TRBJ2-2	many	TGTGCCACCGCGAGACTAGCAGACACCGGGGAGCTGTTTTTT	CATARLADTGELFF
TRBV20-1	-	TRBJ1-5	few	TGCAGTGCTAGGTTGGGGGGATGGCGTCAGCCCCAGCATTTT	CSARLGGWRQPQHF
TRBV5-6	-	TRBJ2-7	-	TGTGCCAGCAGCTTGTCTCTGGTTTCTTACGAGCAGTACTTC	CASSLSLVSYEQYF
TRBV9	-	TRBJ2-1	-	TGTGCCAGCAGCGTAGGAGTGCGGGTTAGCAATGAGCAGTTCTTC	CASSVGVRVSNEQFF
TRBV20-1	TRBD1	TRBJ1-2	-	TGCAGTGCGAAAGGACAGGGTTTTGACTATAGCTACACCTTC	CSAKGQGFDYSYTF
TRBV6-5	-	TRBJ2-5	few	TGTGCCAGCAGTTACGTAGTAGACACCCAAGAGACCCAGTACTTC	CASSYVVDTQETQYF
TRBV10-1	-	TRBJ2-7	few	TGCGCCAGCAGCCCGGGACCAACCTTGATCTACGAGCAGTACTTC	CASSPGPTLIYEQYF
TRBV28	-	TRBJ2-3	few	TGTGCCAGCAGTCCCCCCGGGACCACAGATACGCAGTATTTT	CASSPPGTTDTQYF
TRBV10-3	TRBD2	TRBJ2-5	many	TGTGCCATCAGTGAGCTAGCGGGGGGCGAACAAGAGACCCAGTACTTC	CAISELAGGEQETQYF
TRBV6-2/TRBV6-3	TRBD2	TRBJ2-3	few	TGTGCCAGCAGTGAGCGGGAGGGTGCAGATACGCAGTATTTT	CASSEREGADTQYF
TRBV20-1	-	TRBJ1-5	-	TGCAGTGTCGGGGAGGCCCAGCCCCAGCATTTT	CSVGEAQPQHF
TRBV25-1	-	TRBJ2-3	many	TGTGCCAGCAGTGGAGTGGGGTACACAGATACGCAGTATTTT	CASSGVGYTDTQYF
TRBV24-1	-	TRBJ2-3	-	TGTGCCACCAGTGACAGGAGAAGCACAGATACGCAGTATTTT	CATSDRRSTDTQYF
TRBV20-1	-	TRBJ2-1	few	TGCAGTGCAGACGACACAAACCTGTCACGGTTCTTC	CSADDTNLSRFF
TRBV20-1	TRBD1	TRBJ1-2	-	TGCAGTGCCCCCCGGGACAGAAGGAATGGCTACACCTTC	CSAPRDRRNGYTF
TRBV20-1	-	TRBJ2-7	many	TGCAGTGCAGGGGGCGGAGGCGGGAGGCGCGAGCAGTACTTC	CSAGGGGGRREQYF
TRBV18	TRBD2	TRBJ2-1	-	TGTGCCAGCTCACCACCGACTTCGGGAGGGAATGAGCAGTTCTTC	CASSPPTSGGNEQFF
TRBV15	-	TRBJ2-3	-	TGTGCCACCAGCAGAGATGGTGGACTTCCTGCAGATACGCAGTATTTT	CATSRDGGLPADTQYF
TRBV5-1	TRBD2	TRBJ2-2	few	TGCGCCAGCAAGCGGGGTCCTCTTATTAGGGGTACCAACGGGGAGCTGTTTTTT	CASKRGPLIRGTNGELFF
TRBV12-3/TRBV12-4	TRBD1	TRBJ1-1	many	TGTGCCAGCAGTCCGGGACAGGGGTTGAACACTGAAGCTTTCTTT	CASSPGQGLNTEAFF
TRBV6-1	-	TRBJ1-1	few	TGTGCCAGCAGTGCCCCGGGAAAGAACACTGAAGCTTTCTTT	CASSAPGKNTEAFF
TRBV27	-	TRBJ2-2	few	TGTGCCAGCACCTGGGGAGAGGGAGGCTTCACCGGGGAGCTGTTTTTT	CASTWGEGGFTGELFF
TRBV12-3/TRBV12-4	-	TRBJ2-7	few	TGTGCCAGCAGTTTTAGAAGTGGCTACGAGCAGTACTTC	CASSFRSGYEQYF
TRBV4-2	-	TRBJ2-5	-	TGTGCCAGCAGCCAAACCGGCCAACAGGGCTCACAAGAGACCCAGTACTTC	CASSQTGQQGSQETQYF
TRBV12-3/TRBV12-4	-	TRBJ2-3	-	TGTGCCAGCCCTTCCCAAACAGGGTGGGTCACAGATACGCAGTATTTT	CASPSQTGWVTDTQYF
TRBV6-1	TRBD1	TRBJ1-2	few	TGTGCCAGCAGTCTTGGGACAGCCGGGGAAATTAACTATGGCTACACCTTC	CASSLGTAGEINYGYTF
TRBV12-3/TRBV12-4	-	TRBJ1-2	-	TGTGCCAGCAGTTTAAGGAGGACAGCTAACTATGGCTACACCTTC	CASSLRRTANYGYTF
TRBV21-1	-	TRBJ2-5	-	TGTGCCAGCTCCGGGCGGGGGATATTAGAGACCCAGTACTTC	CASSGRGILETQYF
TRBV13	TRBD1	TRBJ2-3	few	TGTGCCAGCAGTCCATGGGGACAGTACACAGATACGCAGTATTTT	CASSPWGQYTDTQYF
TRBV5-1	-	TRBJ1-4	-	TGCGCCAGCAGCCCCACAGGGACCACTAATGAAAAACTGTTTTTT	CASSPTGTTNEKLFF
TRBV24-1	TRBD1	TRBJ2-1	many	TGTGCCACCAGTGACCTCCGGACAGGACATGGGCAGTTCTTC	CATSDLRTGHGQFF
TRBV6-1	TRBD1	TRBJ2-2	-	TGTGCCAGCAGTCGGGGACAGGGGATTGGGACCGGGGAGCTGTTTTTT	CASSRGQGIGTGELFF
TRBV7-2	TRBD1	TRBJ2-7	few	TGTGCCAGCAACAACATTGCTGGGACAGACTCCTACGAGCAGTACTTC	CASNNIAGTDSYEQYF
TRBV20-1	TRBD2	TRBJ2-7	few	TGCAGTGCTAGGGGACTAGCGGCCTACGAGCAGTACTTC	CSARGLAAYEQYF
TRBV27	-	TRBJ2-3	-	TGTGCCAGCACCCTTACCTTGGGAAACAGGCAAAAGAATACGCAGTATTTT	CASTLTLGNRQKNTQYF
TRBV5-1	-	TRBJ1-1	many	TGTGCCAGCAGCTTATCGAACACTGAAGCTTTCTTT	CASSLSNTEAFF
TRBV19	-	TRBJ1-1	-	TGTGCCAGTAGTCTCGGGAGGGTGAGGACTGAAGCTTTCTTT	CASSLGRVRTEAFF
TRBV6-1	-	TRBJ2-4	-	TGTGCCAGCAGTGCAAGTACAGGGTTCGGGGCCAAAAACATTCAGTACTTC	CASSASTGFGAKNIQYF
TRBV15	TRBD1	TRBJ2-5	-	TGTGCCACCAGCAGAGATACAGGGGTGAAGACCCAGTACTTC	CATSRDTGVKTQYF